The 4 T cell receptor beta chains below were found in one sample sequenced in a study of T cell clonality in common variable immunodeficiency (dated by TCRdb to the mid-2010s). The study at large found these results: CVID TCRbeta sequences were reported to have fewer deletions and N-nucleotide insertions and to lack highly modified clones with 13 or more V deletions.

No antigens are known for them. The method behind the library was the immunoSEQ multiplex PCR assay. As stored in TCRdb, this immuneACCESS dataset retains in-frame rearrangements with V and J assigned. A fraction of the clones does not appear; measured against another copy, unresolved V genes explain less than half of the discrepancy, and the remainder lacks a known reason. The data for this sample show roughly 32,000 clones, each detected more than once. Together, the top ten hold about 27% of the sample. The sample was peripheral blood mononuclear cells. The receptors shown here come from a human donor with common variable immunodeficiency.

By share, this clone counts as medium-sized (0.01 to 0.1%). The CDR3 goes on 3 residues after the read ends, and that part is filled in from the germline J gene. The chain couples TRBV24-1 to TRBJ1-2, with 12 bases lining up with TRBD1. The germline CDR1 and CDR2 sequences are KGHDR and SFDVKD. The junction had 5 bases not matched to a gene; V was cut back by 0 bases and J by 4 bases. The CDR3 has 17 amino acids. The CDR3 DNA, read in part, is TGTGCCACCAGTGATTTGGGGACAGGGGGCCCCCTCTATGGC. Protein product: CATSDLGTGGPLYG. The complete CDR3 sequence is CATSDLGTGGPLYGYTF.

This clone occurred a few times. The read terminates 3 residues ahead of where the CDR3 ends, so the germline J gene completes it. This sequence joins TRBV11-2 and TRBJ1-6; perhaps TRBD1 as D (6 bases). The CDR3 spans 15 residues. In germline, CDR1 is SGHAT, CDR2 FQNNGV. Trimming removed 6 bases from V and 7 bases from J, with 16 bases in between. The CDR3 DNA, read in part, is TGTGCCAGCAGTCAACCAGGGGTGGGGAATTCACCC. Translation gives CASSQPGVGNSP. The whole CDR3 sequence reads CASSQPGVGNSPLHF.

This clone came up many times. The read ends 3 residues shy of where the CDR3 ends; the end is completed using the germline J gene. The rearrangement uses TRBV7-9 and TRBJ1-2; D perhaps matches TRBD1 (6 bases). Germline V gene sequence: CDR1 SEHNR, CDR2 FQNEAQ (reference sequence). The CDR3 runs to 14 residues. CDR3 bases read: TGTGCCAGCAGCTTAGTCCGGGGGGGCCGCGGC. Translated, it gives CASSLVRGGRG. The entire CDR3 reads CASSLVRGGRGYTF.

Turning to this clone: Read sequence stops 3 residues before the CDR3 end, and the germline J gene provides the missing end. The chain is built from TRBV5-1 and TRBJ2-5; 7 bases align to TRBD1. CDR1 and CDR2 from the germline V gene are SGHRS and YFSETQ. V was clipped by 4 bases and J by 1 base; unmatched bases: 10. The CDR3 length is 16 residues. CDR3 amino acids: CASSMTGLGFQETQYF. CDR3 DNA (partial): TGCGCCAGCAGCATGACAGGGCTTGGGTTCCAAGAGACC.